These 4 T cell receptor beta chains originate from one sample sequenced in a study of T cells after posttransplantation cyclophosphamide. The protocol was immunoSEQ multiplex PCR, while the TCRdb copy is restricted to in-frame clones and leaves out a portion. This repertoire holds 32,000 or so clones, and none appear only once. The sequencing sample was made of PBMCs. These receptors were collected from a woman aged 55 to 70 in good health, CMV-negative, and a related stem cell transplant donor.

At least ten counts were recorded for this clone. The CDR3 region has the DNA TGTGCCAGCAGCTTAGGGACAGGGGGTGGGAACACTGAAGCTTTCTTT. Protein: CASSLGTGGGNTEAFF. The V gene is TRBV7-9, the J gene TRBJ1-1, with TRBD1 identical over 10 bases. V gave up 1 base and J gave up 1 base; unmatched junction bases: 3. The CDR3 spans 16 residues. From germline, CDR1 is SEHNR and CDR2 FQNEAQ (reference sequence).

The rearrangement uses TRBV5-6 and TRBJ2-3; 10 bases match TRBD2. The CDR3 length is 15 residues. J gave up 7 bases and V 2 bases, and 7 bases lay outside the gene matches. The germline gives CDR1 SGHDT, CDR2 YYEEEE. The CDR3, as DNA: TGTGCCAGCAGCTTATCTGATACTAGCGGGAATACGCAGTATTTT. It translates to CASSLSDTSGNTQYF. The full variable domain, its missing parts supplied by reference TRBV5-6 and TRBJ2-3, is DAGVTQSPTHLIKTRGQQVTLRCSPKSGHDTVSWYQQALGQGPQFIFQYYEEEERQRGNFPDRFSGHQFPNYSSELNVNALLLGDSALYLCASSLSDTSGNTQYFGPGTRLTVL.

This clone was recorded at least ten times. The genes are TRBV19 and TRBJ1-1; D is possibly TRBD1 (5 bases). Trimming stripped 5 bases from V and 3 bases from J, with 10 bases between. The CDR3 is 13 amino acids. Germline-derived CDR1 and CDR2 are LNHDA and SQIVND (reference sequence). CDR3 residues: CASSSGWYTEAFF. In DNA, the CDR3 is TGTGCCAGTAGTTCAGGGTGGTACACTGAAGCTTTCTTT.

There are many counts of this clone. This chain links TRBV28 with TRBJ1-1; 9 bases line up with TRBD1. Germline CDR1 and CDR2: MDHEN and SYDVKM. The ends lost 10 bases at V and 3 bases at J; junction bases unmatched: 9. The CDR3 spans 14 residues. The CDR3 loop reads CATSTGGEYTEAFF. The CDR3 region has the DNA TGTGCCACCTCCACAGGGGGCGAGTACACTGAAGCTTTCTTT.